This T cell receptor beta chain was recovered during a study of cytomegalovirus exposure and HLA in healthy donors. Study-level background: HLA-typed donors were the source of roughly 80 million unique TCRs held in an early data release.

Whole-study findings and limits: Clonal expansion was found to be greater in HLA-associated TCR beta chains than in equally common others in a later analysis. The authors excluded some V segments, including TRBV6-2 and TRBV6-3, as indistinguishable.

Researchers ran the PCR with 60 Vbeta and 13 Jbeta primers. Profiling relied on immunoSEQ multiplex PCR, and the TCRdb table lists in-frame clones only, not all of them. Counted here are about 160,000 clones, approximately 80% occurring once; the ten biggest clones make up 2.4%. On this clone: Its specificity is unknown.

The CDR3 length is 11 residues. V was trimmed by 9 bases and J by 7 bases, leaving 10 bases between them. CDR1 MDHEN and CDR2 SYDVKM come from the germline V gene. J is TRBJ2-1 and V is TRBV28; no reliable D call. The source is a male donor in good health and CMV-seronegative. The sequenced material came from PBMCs. In DNA, the CDR3 is TGTGCCAGTAGATCCAGGAATGAGCAGTTCTTC. This encodes CASRSRNEQFF.